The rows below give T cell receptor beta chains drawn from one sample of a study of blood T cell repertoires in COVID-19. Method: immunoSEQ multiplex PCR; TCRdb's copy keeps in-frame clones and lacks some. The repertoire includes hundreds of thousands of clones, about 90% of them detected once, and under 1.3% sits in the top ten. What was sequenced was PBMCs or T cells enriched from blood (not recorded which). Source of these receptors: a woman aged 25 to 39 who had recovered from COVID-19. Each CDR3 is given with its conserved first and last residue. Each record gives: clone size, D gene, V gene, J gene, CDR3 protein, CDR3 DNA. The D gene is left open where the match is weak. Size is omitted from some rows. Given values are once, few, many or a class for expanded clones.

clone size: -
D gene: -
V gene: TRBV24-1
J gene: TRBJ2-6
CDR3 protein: CATSEHSGANVLTF
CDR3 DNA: TGTGCCACCAGCGAGCACTCTGGGGCCAACGTCCTGACTTTC

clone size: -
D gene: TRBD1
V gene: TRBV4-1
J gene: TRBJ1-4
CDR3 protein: CASSQPGQGNEKLFF
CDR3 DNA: TGCGCCAGCAGCCAGCCGGGACAGGGGAATGAAAAACTGTTTTTT

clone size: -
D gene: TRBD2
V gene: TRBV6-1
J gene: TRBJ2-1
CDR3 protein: CASSAGLAGGPNEQFF
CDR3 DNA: TGTGCCAGCAGTGCGGGACTAGCGGGGGGTCCGAATGAGCAGTTCTTC

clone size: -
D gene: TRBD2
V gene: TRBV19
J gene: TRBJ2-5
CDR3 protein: CASSPYGGAKQETQYF
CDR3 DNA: TGTGCCAGTAGTCCATACGGGGGGGCCAAGCAAGAGACCCAGTACTTC

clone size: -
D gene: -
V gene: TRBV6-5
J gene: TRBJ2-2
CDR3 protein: CASSHTDTGELFF
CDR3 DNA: TGTGCCAGCAGTCACACAGACACCGGGGAGCTGTTTTTT

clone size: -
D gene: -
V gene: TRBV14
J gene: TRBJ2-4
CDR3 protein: CASSLGLASSAKNIQYF
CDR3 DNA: TGTGCCAGCAGCCTGGGACTCGCGTCCTCAGCCAAAAACATTCAGTACTTC

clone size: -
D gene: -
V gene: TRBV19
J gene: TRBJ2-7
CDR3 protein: CASTDRARLHEQYF
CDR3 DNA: TGTGCCAGTACCGACCGAGCCCGACTCCACGAGCAGTACTTC

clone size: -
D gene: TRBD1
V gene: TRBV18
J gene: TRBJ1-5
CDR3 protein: CASSPPREGAGNQPQHF
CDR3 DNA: TGTGCCAGCTCACCCCCCCGCGAGGGGGCGGGCAATCAGCCCCAGCATTTT

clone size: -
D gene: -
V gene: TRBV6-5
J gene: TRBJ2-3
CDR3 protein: CASSYQGFLDTQYF
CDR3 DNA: TGTGCCAGCAGTTACCAGGGTTTTTTGGATACGCAGTATTTT

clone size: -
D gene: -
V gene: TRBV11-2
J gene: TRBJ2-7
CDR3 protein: CASSLVQGEQYF
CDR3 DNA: TGTGCCAGCAGCTTAGTCCAGGGCGAGCAGTACTTC

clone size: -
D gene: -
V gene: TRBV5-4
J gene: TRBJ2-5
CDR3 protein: CASSLGGERETQYF
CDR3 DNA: TGTGCCAGCAGCTTGGGGGGGGAACGGGAGACCCAGTACTTC

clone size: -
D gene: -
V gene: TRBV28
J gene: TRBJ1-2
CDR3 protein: CASKEGPGGYTF
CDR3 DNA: TGTGCCAGCAAGGAGGGGCCGGGGGGCTACACCTTC

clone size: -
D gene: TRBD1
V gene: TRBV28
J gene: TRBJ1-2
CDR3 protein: CASSTDRGPDGYTF
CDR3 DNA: TGTGCCAGCAGTACAGACAGGGGCCCCGATGGCTACACCTTC

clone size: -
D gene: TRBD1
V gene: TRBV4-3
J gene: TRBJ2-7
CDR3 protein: CASSQESAGGSYEQYF
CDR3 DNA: TGCGCCAGCAGCCAAGAGTCGGCAGGGGGCTCCTACGAGCAGTACTTC

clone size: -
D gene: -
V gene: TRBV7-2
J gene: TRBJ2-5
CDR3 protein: CASVKTGQETQYF
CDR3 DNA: TGTGCCAGCGTGAAGACGGGGCAAGAGACCCAGTACTTC

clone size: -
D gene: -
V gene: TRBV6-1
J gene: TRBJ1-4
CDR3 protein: CASSEREGVVKLFF
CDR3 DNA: TGTGCCAGCAGTGAACGGGAGGGGGTGGTAAAACTGTTTTTT

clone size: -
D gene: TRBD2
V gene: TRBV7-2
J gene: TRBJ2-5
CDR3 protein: CASSLQGLAGQETQYF
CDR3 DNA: TGTGCCAGCAGCCTACAAGGACTAGCGGGGCAAGAGACCCAGTACTTC

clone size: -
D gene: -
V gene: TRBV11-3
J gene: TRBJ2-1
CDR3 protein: CASSPTGSHEQFF
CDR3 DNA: TGTGCCAGCAGCCCTACTGGTTCCCATGAGCAGTTCTTC

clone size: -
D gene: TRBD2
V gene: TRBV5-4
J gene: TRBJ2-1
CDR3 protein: CASSITGLAAYNEQFF
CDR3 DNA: TGTGCCAGCAGCATAACGGGACTAGCGGCTTACAATGAGCAGTTCTTC

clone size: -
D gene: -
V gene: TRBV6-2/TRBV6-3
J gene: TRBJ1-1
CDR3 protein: CASSYSIGARAFF
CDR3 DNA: TGTGCCAGCAGTTACTCGATAGGGGCCCGAGCTTTCTTT

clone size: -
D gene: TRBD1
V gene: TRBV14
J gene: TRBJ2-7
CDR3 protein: CASSPRILTGADEQYF
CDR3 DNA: TGTGCCAGCAGCCCAAGAATTCTGACAGGGGCTGACGAGCAGTACTTC

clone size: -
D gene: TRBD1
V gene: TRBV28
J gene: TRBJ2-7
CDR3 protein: CASRTGTTYSYEQYF
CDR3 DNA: TGTGCCAGCAGGACAGGGACAACTTACTCCTACGAGCAGTACTTC

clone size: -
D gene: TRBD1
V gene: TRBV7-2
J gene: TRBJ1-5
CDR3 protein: CASSLGQGGGQPQHF
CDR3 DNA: TGTGCCAGCAGCTTAGGACAGGGGGGCGGTCAGCCCCAGCATTTT

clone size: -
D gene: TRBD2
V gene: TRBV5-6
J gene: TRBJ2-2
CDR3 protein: CASSLEVWGLASTGELFF
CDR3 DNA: TGTGCCAGCAGCTTGGAAGTTTGGGGACTAGCGTCCACCGGGGAGCTGTTTTTT

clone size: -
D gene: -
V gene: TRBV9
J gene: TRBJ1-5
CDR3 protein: CASSVEAGLNQPQHF
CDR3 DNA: TGTGCCAGCAGCGTAGAGGCAGGTCTCAATCAGCCCCAGCATTTT

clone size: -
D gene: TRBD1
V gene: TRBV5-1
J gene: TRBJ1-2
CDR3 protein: CASSLGTGGAYGYTF
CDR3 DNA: TGCGCCAGCAGCTTGGGGACAGGGGGCGCCTATGGCTACACCTTC

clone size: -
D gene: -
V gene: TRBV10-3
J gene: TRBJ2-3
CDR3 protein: CAISEVPGGTDTQYF
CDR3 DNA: TGTGCCATCAGTGAGGTACCGGGGGGCACAGATACGCAGTATTTT

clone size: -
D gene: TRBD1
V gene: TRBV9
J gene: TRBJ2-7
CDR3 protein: CASSASGTGPYEQYF
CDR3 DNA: TGTGCCAGCAGCGCTTCCGGGACAGGGCCCTACGAGCAGTACTTC

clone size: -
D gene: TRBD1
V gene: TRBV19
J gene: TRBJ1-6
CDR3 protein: CASSTTTGVSPLHF
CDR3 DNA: TGTGCCAGTAGTACCACCACAGGGGTTTCACCCCTCCACTTT

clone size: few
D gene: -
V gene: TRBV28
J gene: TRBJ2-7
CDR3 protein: CASSSADRHVYEQYF
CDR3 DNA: TGTGCCAGCAGTTCCGCCGACAGACATGTCTACGAGCAGTACTTC

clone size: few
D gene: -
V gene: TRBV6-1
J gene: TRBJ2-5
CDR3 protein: CASSEVGGGLLAQYF
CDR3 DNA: TGTGCCAGCAGTGAAGTTGGCGGGGGCCTGCTGGCCCAGTACTTC

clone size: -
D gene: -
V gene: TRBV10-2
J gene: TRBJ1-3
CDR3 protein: CASSAVGIVGNTIYF
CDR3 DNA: TGCGCCAGCAGTGCCGTCGGGATTGTCGGAAACACCATATATTTT

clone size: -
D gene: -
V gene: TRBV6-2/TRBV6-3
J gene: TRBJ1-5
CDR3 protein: CASSYVASNQPQHF
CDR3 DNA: TGTGCCAGCAGTTACGTGGCAAGCAATCAGCCCCAGCATTTT

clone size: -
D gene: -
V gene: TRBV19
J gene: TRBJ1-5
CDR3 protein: CASRPGAGGRSNQPQHF
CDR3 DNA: TGTGCCAGTAGGCCGGGGGCGGGGGGGCGGAGCAATCAGCCCCAGCATTTT

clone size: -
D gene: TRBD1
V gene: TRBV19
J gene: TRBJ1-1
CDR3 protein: CASSYRSGTDTEAFF
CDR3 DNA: TGTGCCAGTAGTTACCGATCCGGGACAGACACTGAAGCTTTCTTT

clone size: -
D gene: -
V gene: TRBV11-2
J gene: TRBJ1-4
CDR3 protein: CASSSGGEKLFF
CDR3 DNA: TGTGCCAGCAGCTCAGGTGGGGAAAAACTGTTTTTT

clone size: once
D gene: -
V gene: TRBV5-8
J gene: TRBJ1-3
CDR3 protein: CASSLVLVGGPSGNTIYF
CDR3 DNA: TGTGCCAGCAGCTTGGTCCTCGTAGGGGGTCCCTCTGGAAACACCATATATTTT

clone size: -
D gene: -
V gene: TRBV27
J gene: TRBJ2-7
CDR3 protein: CASSPTGLTYEQYF
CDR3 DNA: TGTGCCAGCAGTCCGACAGGACTTACCTACGAGCAGTACTTC

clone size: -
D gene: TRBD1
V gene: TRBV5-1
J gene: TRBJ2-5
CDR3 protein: CASSLPGQGIETQYF
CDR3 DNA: TGCGCCAGCAGTTTGCCGGGACAGGGGATAGAGACCCAGTACTTC

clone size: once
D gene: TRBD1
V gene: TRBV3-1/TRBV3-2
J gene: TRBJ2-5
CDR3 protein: CASSPRAGGIGTQYF
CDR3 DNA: TGTGCCAGCAGCCCGCGCGCAGGGGGCATCGGGACCCAGTACTTC

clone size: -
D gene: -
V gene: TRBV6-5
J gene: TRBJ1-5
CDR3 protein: CASSSSGPNNQPQHF
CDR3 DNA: TGTGCCAGCAGTTCCTCCGGTCCCAACAATCAGCCCCAGCATTTT

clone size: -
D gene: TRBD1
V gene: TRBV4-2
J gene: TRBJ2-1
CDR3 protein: CASSQVGQASPFNEQFF
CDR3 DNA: TGTGCCAGCAGCCAAGTCGGACAGGCTTCGCCCTTTAATGAGCAGTTCTTC

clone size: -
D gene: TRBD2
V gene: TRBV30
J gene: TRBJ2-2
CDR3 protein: CACERGGRTGELFF
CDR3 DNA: TGTGCCTGCGAGCGGGGGGGCAGGACCGGGGAGCTGTTTTTT

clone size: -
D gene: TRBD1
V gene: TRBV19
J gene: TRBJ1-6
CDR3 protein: CASSIGRGTGLNSPLHF
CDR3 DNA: TGTGCCAGTAGTATAGGCCGTGGGACAGGGCTTAATTCACCCCTCCACTTT

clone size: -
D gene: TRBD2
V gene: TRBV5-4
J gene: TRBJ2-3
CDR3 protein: CASSLSASGKADTQYF
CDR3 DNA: TGTGCCAGCAGCTTGTCGGCTAGCGGGAAAGCAGATACGCAGTATTTT

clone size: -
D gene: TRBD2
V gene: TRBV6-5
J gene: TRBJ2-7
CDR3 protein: CASSYSSTLAGVEQYF
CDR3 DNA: TGTGCCAGCAGTTACTCGAGCACACTAGCGGGGGTTGAGCAGTACTTC

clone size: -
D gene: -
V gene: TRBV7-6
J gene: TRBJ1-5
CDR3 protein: CASSLGTGWDSNQPQHF
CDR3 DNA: TGTGCCAGCAGCTTAGGCACAGGGTGGGATAGCAATCAGCCCCAGCATTTT

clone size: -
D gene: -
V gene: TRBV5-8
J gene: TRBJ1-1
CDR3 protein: CASSLGSGYTEAFF
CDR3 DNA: TGTGCCAGCAGCTTGGGTTCAGGTTACACTGAAGCTTTCTTT

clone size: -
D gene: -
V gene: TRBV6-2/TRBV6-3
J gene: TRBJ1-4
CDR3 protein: CASSPRPTRFFPTNEKLFF
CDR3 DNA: TGTGCCAGCAGTCCCCGGCCGACAAGGTTTTTTCCAACTAATGAAAAACTGTTTTTT

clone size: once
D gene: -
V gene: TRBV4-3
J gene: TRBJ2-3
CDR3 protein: CASSHEVTGGTDTQYF
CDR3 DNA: TGCGCCAGCAGCCATGAGGTGACCGGAGGCACAGATACGCAGTATTTT

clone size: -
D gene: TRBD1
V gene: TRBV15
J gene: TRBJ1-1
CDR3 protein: CATSSDRGGNTEAFF
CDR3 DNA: TGTGCCACCAGCAGTGACAGGGGCGGGAACACTGAAGCTTTCTTT

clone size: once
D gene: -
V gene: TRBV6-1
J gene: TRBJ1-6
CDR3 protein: CASSEAGFRPGTTGF
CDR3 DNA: TGTGCCAGCAGTGAAGCCGGCTTCCGGCCCGGGACAACGGGGTTT

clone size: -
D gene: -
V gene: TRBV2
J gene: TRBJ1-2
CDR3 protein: CASSRDKLFGYTF
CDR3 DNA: TGTGCCAGCAGTCGGGACAAACTATTTGGCTACACCTTC

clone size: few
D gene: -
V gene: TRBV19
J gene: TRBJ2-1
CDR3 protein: CASTADRSSYNEQFF
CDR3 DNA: TGTGCCAGTACCGCCGACAGGAGCTCCTACAATGAGCAGTTCTTC

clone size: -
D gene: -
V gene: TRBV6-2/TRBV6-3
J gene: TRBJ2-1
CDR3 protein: CASSYGTGRGSYNEQFF
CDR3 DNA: TGTGCCAGCAGTTACGGAACAGGGCGGGGGTCCTACAATGAGCAGTTCTTC